Listed here are 11 T cell receptor beta chains from one sample, sequenced in a study of T cell repertoires in cytomegalovirus infection. One entry per CDR3 protein results from TCRdb running MiXCR on the reads. The sample lists approximately 730,000 distinct CDR3 sequences; just under 30% were seen once. These receptors have no known antigen. The sample in question was cultured CD8+ T cells from PBMCs, obtained from culture after CMV antigen stimulation. The receptors come from a human donor in good health (CMV status not recorded). Some clones in this sample may be carry-over from other donors' samples.

The CDR3 nucleotides are TGTGCCAGCAGTTTAACCCAGGTTGGTCGGACTGAAGCTTTCTTT. It encodes CASSLTQVGRTEAFF. The chain recombines TRBV27 with TRBJ1-1, with D unclear. V lost 2 bases, J lost 5 bases, and 15 bases lay in between. The CDR3 has 15 amino acids. Germline V CDR1 and CDR2: MNHEY, SMNVEV (reference sequence).

This clonotype showed up just a few times. The chain uses TRBV12-3 or TRBV12-4 and TRBJ1-2, with D unresolved. The CDR3 spans 13 residues. Trimming stripped 6 bases from V and 4 bases from J, with 12 bases between. The CDR3 sequence is CASSPPGSYGYTF. The CDR3 DNA is TGTGCCAGCAGCCCCCCCGGGTCCTATGGCTACACCTTC.

The rearrangement links TRBV19 to TRBJ1-2; no reliable D call. The CDR3 totals 13 residues. The V gene's germline CDR1 is LNHDA and CDR2 SQIVND (reference sequence). V was shortened by 5 bases and J by 5 bases, with 12 bases between the two germline ends. The CDR3 here is CASSPGILYGYTF. In DNA, the CDR3 is TGTGCCAGTAGTCCCGGGATCTTATATGGCTACACCTTC.

The chain uses TRBV6-5 and TRBJ2-3; 9 bases map to TRBD2. Germline loops: CDR1 MNHEY, CDR2 SVGAGI. Germline trimming cut 4 bases from V and 4 bases from J; bases unmatched to any gene: 12. The CDR3 spans 17 residues. The CDR3 spells CASSSYGAGGQPDTQYF. DNA of the CDR3: TGTGCCAGCAGTTCGTATGGGGCGGGGGGGCAGCCAGATACGCAGTATTTT.

This clonotype has a count of ten or more. The rearrangement uses TRBV6-5 and TRBJ2-2; D is undetermined. This CDR3 comprises 15 residues. Per germline, CDR1 MNHEY and CDR2 SVGAGI. V lost 2 bases, J lost 0 bases, and 7 bases lay in between. CDR3 protein: CASSYGIANTGELFF. The CDR3 DNA sequence: TGTGCCAGCAGTTACGGCATCGCGAACACCGGGGAGCTGTTTTTT.

Turning to this clonotype: A read error may account for a junction end that differs from germline. Written as DNA, the CDR3 is TGTGCCAGCAGCTTGGAGGGTTACGATCAGCCCCAGCATTTT. It translates to CASSLEGYDQPQHF. V and J are TRBV5-3 and TRBJ1-5; D gene uncertain. TRBV5-3 is flagged as an ORF with uncertain function. The CDR3 spans 14 residues.

The rearrangement joins TRBV12-3 or TRBV12-4 to TRBJ2-5; TRBD2 might be the D (6 bases). Trimming cost V 7 bases and J 5 bases, with 14 bases left between them. The CDR3 consists of 13 residues. CDR3 loop: CASTTGDWETQYF. The CDR3 region has the DNA TGTGCCAGCACTACGGGGGACTGGGAGACCCAGTACTTC.

The V and J genes are TRBV7-9 and TRBJ1-6; TRBD1 matches 7 bases. The germline CDR1 and CDR2 sequences are SEHNR and FQNEAQ (reference sequence). The V segment lost 4 bases and the J segment 9 bases; nucleotides outside the gene matches: 9. This CDR3 comprises 15 residues. The CDR3 reads CASSSHQTGSSPLHF. Here the CDR3 DNA reads TGTGCCAGCAGCTCCCATCAGACAGGGAGTTCACCCCTCCACTTT.

The sample holds a few counts of this clonotype. The V gene is TRBV6-2 or TRBV6-3, the J gene TRBJ2-5; possibly TRBD2 for D (5 bases). Trimming shortened V by 2 bases and J by 4 bases, and 14 bases separated the two germline ends. The germline gives CDR1 MNHEY, CDR2 SVGEGT. The CDR3 sequence is 15 residues long. The CDR3 DNA sequence: TGTGCCAGCAGTTACGTCTCCGGGGTCGGAGAGACCCAGTACTTC. Residues: CASSYVSGVGETQYF.

The chain carries TRBV5-1 and TRBJ2-1; 7 bases fit TRBD2. CDR3 length: 16 residues. Germline V gene lookup returns CDR1 SGHRS and CDR2 YFSETQ. V was pared by 3 bases and J by 5 bases, with 11 bases of the junction left unmatched. CDR3 DNA: TGCGCCAGCAGCTCTCCCCGGCGGCTAGCGGACAATGAGCAGTTCTTC. This encodes CASSSPRRLADNEQFF.

The V call is TRBV10-2, the J call TRBJ2-2, with 7 bases that match TRBD1. Germline lookup yields CDR1 WSHSY and CDR2 SAAADI. With 5 bases clipped from V and 4 bases from J, the junction kept 7 bases outside the gene matches. The CDR3 covers 15 residues. The CDR3 protein is CASSPWTGATGELFF. The DNA for the CDR3 is TGCGCCAGCAGTCCGTGGACAGGTGCCACCGGGGAGCTGTTTTTT.